These 13 T cell receptor beta chains were all obtained from the same sample, sequenced in a study of blood T cell repertoires in COVID-19. Repertoires were generated with immunoSEQ multiplex PCR, while TCRdb's copy carries only in-frame clones and drops some. The sample shows 110,000 to 150,000 clones, approximately 80% of them seen only once. The sample comprised PBMCs or T cells enriched from blood (not recorded which). The receptors were gathered from a woman between 18 and 29 years old who had been exposed to COVID-19.

The V call is TRBV7-9, the J call TRBJ1-1; 8 bases align to TRBD1. V was clipped by 3 bases and J by 11 bases; unmatched bases: 5. Germline V gives CDR1 SEHNR, CDR2 FQNEAQ (reference sequence). CDR3 length: 12 residues. The CDR3 nucleotides read TGTGCCAGCAGCTTTCCGGGACAGGAGGCTTTCTTT. Translating gives CASSFPGQEAFF.

There are a few counts of this clone. The gene calls are TRBV6-5 and TRBJ1-1; a weak D match, TRBD1 (6 bases). The V gene lost 6 bases and the J gene lost 5 bases, with 16 bases spanning the gap. From germline, CDR1 is MNHEY and CDR2 SVGAGI. The CDR3 covers 14 residues. This CDR3 reads CASRRTGWETEAFF. The CDR3 nucleotides are TGTGCCAGCAGGCGAACAGGGTGGGAGACTGAAGCTTTCTTT.

The chain has TRBV15 and TRBJ2-7; 8 nucleotides line up with TRBD1. The germline V gene has CDR1 LNHNV and CDR2 YYDKDF (reference sequence). The CDR3 is 14 amino acids. V was pared by 3 bases and J by 8 bases, with 9 bases of the junction left unmatched. DNA for the CDR3: TGTGCCACCAGCAGCCCCGCCGGACAGGGCAAGCAGTACTTC. Protein: CATSSPAGQGKQYF.

This chain links TRBV28 with TRBJ1-5, with D maybe TRBD1 (6 bases). The CDR3 is 16 residues long. V lost 5 bases and J lost 6, with 20 bases in between. The germline CDR1 and CDR2 sequences are MDHEN and SYDVKM. The chain's CDR3 is CASSLVRGGLGQPQHF. The CDR3 DNA follows: TGTGCCAGCAGTCTGGTAAGGGGGGGTTTGGGTCAGCCCCAGCATTTT.

The chain joins TRBV20-1 to TRBJ1-6; D is perhaps TRBD1 (5 bases). Per germline, CDR1 DFQATT and CDR2 SNEGSKA (reference sequence). V dropped 3 bases and J dropped 11 bases, with 14 bases sitting between them. The CDR3 consists of 13 residues. DNA for the CDR3: TGCAGTGCTAGTACCCAGGGCGGAACACCCCTCCACTTT. It codes for CSASTQGGTPLHF.

This rearrangement joins TRBV3-1 (or the pseudogene TRBV3-2) to TRBJ2-7, with TRBD2 matching over 7 bases. Germline V CDR1 and CDR2: LGHDT, YNNKEL (reference sequence). The CDR3 covers 15 residues. V lost 4 bases to trimming and J lost 3 bases; unmatched junction nucleotides: 9. The CDR3 DNA is TGTGCCAGCAGCCTAGCAGCGGGGAAGGTCTACGAGCAGTACTTC. Protein sequence: CASSLAAGKVYEQYF.

The chain uses TRBV28 and TRBJ2-7, with D tentatively TRBD1 (5 bases). This CDR3 spans 13 amino acids. V dropped 5 bases and J dropped 5 bases, with 13 bases sitting between them. CDR1 is MDHEN and CDR2 is SYDVKM in the germline V gene. The CDR3 loop is CASSLAGSDEQYF. DNA for the CDR3: TGTGCCAGCAGTCTCGCAGGGTCCGACGAGCAGTACTTC.

The chain links TRBV19 to TRBJ1-5; no clear D. The V gene lost 3 bases and the J gene lost 2 bases, with 14 bases spanning the gap. Germline values: CDR1 LNHDA, CDR2 SQIVND (reference sequence). The CDR3 length is 16 residues. The CDR3 coding sequence is TGTGCCAGTAGTATTCCTAGTGTTGTTGGCAATCAGCCCCAGCATTTT. Protein sequence: CASSIPSVVGNQPQHF.

The genes are TRBV25-1 and TRBJ1-1; D gene ambiguous. Trimming removed 4 bases at V and 0 bases at J, with 6 bases between. CDR3 length: 13 residues. Germline V gene sequence: CDR1 MGHDK, CDR2 SYGVNS. CDR3 bases: TGTGCCAGCAGTGGGGCTCTGAACACTGAAGCTTTCTTT. Translating it yields CASSGALNTEAFF.

This clone was picked up one time. The V call is TRBV30, the J call TRBJ1-5; TRBD1 might be the D (5 bases). Trimming stripped 3 bases from V and 5 bases from J, with 11 bases between. The germline CDR1 and CDR2 sequences are GTSNPN and SVGIG (reference sequence). The CDR3 runs 13 residues. The chain's CDR3 is CAWSGQGHQPQHF. The CDR3 coding sequence is TGTGCCTGGAGCGGTCAGGGTCATCAGCCCCAGCATTTT.

This clone was observed a single time. J is TRBJ1-2 and V is TRBV27, with TRBD1 as a possible D gene (6 bases). The germline V gene encodes CDR1 MNHEY and CDR2 SMNVEV (reference sequence). With 2 bases removed from V and 4 bases from J, the gap between germline ends came to 8 bases. The CDR3 has 13 amino acids. Here the CDR3 reads CASSLTGTYGYTF. CDR3 nucleotide sequence: TGTGCCAGCAGTTTAACAGGGACCTATGGCTACACCTTC.

V gene TRBV7-3 combines with J gene TRBJ1-6, with a tentative D call TRBD1 (5 bases). The CDR3 extends over 14 amino acids. Germline V gene data show CDR1 as SGHTA and CDR2 as FQGTGA. Trimming stripped 2 bases from V and 3 bases from J, with 5 bases between. For the CDR3, the DNA is TGTGCCAGCAGCTTAGGACACTATAATTCACCCCTCCACTTT. Its protein product is CASSLGHYNSPLHF.

The chain carries TRBV2 and TRBJ2-2, with D uncertain. In germline, CDR1 is SNHLY, CDR2 FYNNEI. V was clipped by 6 bases and J by 5 bases, with 7 bases between them. This CDR3 has 12 residues. DNA for the CDR3: TGTGCCAGCAGGACCGGGACCGGGGAGCTGTTTTTT. As protein: CASRTGTGELFF.